The entry below describes one T cell receptor beta chain. Multiplex touch-down PCR amplified TRB using TRB-A and TRB-B pools in one tube. After re-calling the multiplex PCR reads, TCRdb lists one entry per CDR3 protein, DNA absent. The sample includes about 5,500 distinct CDR3 sequences. These data originate in a study of T cell clusters in autoimmune cytopenias. Some 40,000 genome equivalents of blood DNA were amplified for TRB. CDR1 and CDR2 (germline): SGHAT, FQDESV (reference sequence). CDR3 length equals 14 residues. This sample was also put to use in a study of T cell repertoires in aging, cancer and after chemotherapy.

The V and J genes are TRBV11-1 and TRBJ1-1. This TCR was sampled from a human donor in good health. The sequenced sample was peripheral blood. The CDR3 reads CASSLVTETTEAFF. Based on the CDR3 plus reference TRBV11-1 and TRBJ1-1, the full variable domain is EAEVAQSPRYKITEKSQAVAFWCDPISGHATLYWYRQILGQGPELLVQFQDESVVDDSQLPKDRFSAERLKGVDSTLKIQPAELGDSAMYLCASSLVTETTEAFFGQGTRLTVV.